This T cell receptor beta chain was obtained from a study of T cell responses to AZD1222 COVID-19 vaccine. Study-level results: Increases in Spike-specific TCR breadth and depth were seen after two AZD1222 doses. Of spike-specific TCRs, nearly half reportedly target regions left unmutated in variants. At 160-218 and 743-854, vaccine-associated CD4 TCRs were dominant, and they spanned spike.

Assay used: immunoSEQ multiplex PCR; TCRdb lists only in-frame clones, some missing. In the table there are roughly 130,000 clones, about 90% of which are singletons. This CDR3 region has 13 residues. Trimming cost V 1 base and J 10 bases, with 8 bases left between them. Germline CDR1 and CDR2: WNHNN and SYGVQD (reference sequence). In the case of this clone: The antigen is not known.

The rearrangement links TRBV10-1 to TRBJ1-6; D ambiguous. The TCR originated in an adult in good health. The source was peripheral blood, collected on day 0 of AZD1222 vaccination. The CDR3: CASSEFAVSPLHF. The CDR3 region has the DNA TGCGCCAGCAGTGAGTTCGCCGTCTCACCCCTCCACTTT.